This T cell receptor beta chain was profiled in a study of early stage breast cancer tumors. Study in general: ER+/PR+/HER2- status applied to about 70% of the 16 invasive breast tumors. Seven or eight ER+/PR+/HER2- tumors were invasive ductal; a few were invasive lobular. The study, taken as a whole, reports: Most shared enriched TCRB sequences were commonly generated ones.

As concerns this clone: Its matching antigen is unknown.

The table came from immunoSEQ multiplex PCR; TCRdb's copy has only in-frame clones and leaves some out. The sample consists of tens of thousands of clones, 75% to 90% of them appearing once. The CDR3 is 14 residues long. J was trimmed by 8 bases and V by 4 bases; bases with no gene match: 9. Germline-derived CDR1 and CDR2 are MNHNS and SASEGT. The sequenced material came from blood. The rearrangement uses TRBV6-1 and TRBJ2-5; TRBD2 agrees at 8 bases. The clonotype was recovered from a person aged 55-75 years with breast cancer. In DNA form, the CDR3 reads TGTGCCAGCAGTGCTGCCCAGCGGGAGCGTACCCAGTACTTC. Amino acid sequence: CASSAAQRERTQYF.